This entry is about one TCR beta chain. The method was immunoSEQ multiplex PCR; TCRdb's version includes in-frame clones alone and lacks a portion of them. The repertoire includes 35,000 or so clones, approximately 90% of them detected once, and roughly 3.1% sits in the top ten. Unmatched junction bases numbered 5, after V lost 5 bases and J lost 6 bases. Germline V CDR1 and CDR2: MDHEN, SYDVKM. The CDR3 totals 15 residues. The entry originates in a study of T cell changes during pregnancy in multiple sclerosis. The receptor was isolated from a female donor in good health, enrolled as a control in a pregnancy study. Sequenced material: CD4+ T cells from peripheral blood mononuclear cells, taken in the third trimester of pregnancy. The chain has TRBV28 and TRBJ1-4; 11 nucleotides agree with TRBD1. The CDR3 coding sequence is TGTGCCAGCAGTCCTCCGGGACAGGGGGATGAAAAACTGTTTTTT. Its protein product is CASSPPGQGDEKLFF.